This record looks at one T cell receptor beta chain sequence and its context. The antigen is undetermined. This same CDR3 is encoded by further DNA sequences in the sample. The data were obtained in a study of cytomegalovirus exposure and HLA in healthy donors. Study outcomes and limitations: After further analysis at a later stage, 16,951 TCR beta sequences were associated with HLA alleles at 0.05 false discovery rate.

With 60 Vbeta and 13 Jbeta primers, the PCR was carried out. Libraries were prepared by immunoSEQ multiplex PCR; TCRdb keeps only in-frame clonotypes and omits some of them. Of roughly 150,000 clones listed, nearly 80% are singletons. This CDR3 comprises 14 residues. Trimming took off 3 bases at V and 3 bases at J, with 11 bases between the two ends. From germline, CDR1 is KGHSH and CDR2 LQKENI. The TCR comes from a woman in her thirties in good health and CMV-seronegative. Sequenced input: PBMCs. The chain recombines TRBV18 with TRBJ1-1; no firm D call. The CDR3 DNA reads TGTGCCAGCTCACCCTTAGACCGGGACACTGAAGCTTTCTTT. This sequence encodes CASSPLDRDTEAFF.